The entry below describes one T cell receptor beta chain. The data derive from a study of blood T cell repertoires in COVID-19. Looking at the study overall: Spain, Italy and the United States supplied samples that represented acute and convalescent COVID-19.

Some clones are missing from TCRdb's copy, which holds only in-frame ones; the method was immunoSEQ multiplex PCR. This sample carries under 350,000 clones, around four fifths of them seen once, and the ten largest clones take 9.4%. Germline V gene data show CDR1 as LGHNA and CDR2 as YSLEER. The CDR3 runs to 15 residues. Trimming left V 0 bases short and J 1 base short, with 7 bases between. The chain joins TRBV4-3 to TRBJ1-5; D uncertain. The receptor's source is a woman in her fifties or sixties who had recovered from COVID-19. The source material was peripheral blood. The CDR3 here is CASSQDGQSNQPQHF. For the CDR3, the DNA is TGCGCCAGCAGCCAAGACGGTCAAAGCAATCAGCCCCAGCATTTT.